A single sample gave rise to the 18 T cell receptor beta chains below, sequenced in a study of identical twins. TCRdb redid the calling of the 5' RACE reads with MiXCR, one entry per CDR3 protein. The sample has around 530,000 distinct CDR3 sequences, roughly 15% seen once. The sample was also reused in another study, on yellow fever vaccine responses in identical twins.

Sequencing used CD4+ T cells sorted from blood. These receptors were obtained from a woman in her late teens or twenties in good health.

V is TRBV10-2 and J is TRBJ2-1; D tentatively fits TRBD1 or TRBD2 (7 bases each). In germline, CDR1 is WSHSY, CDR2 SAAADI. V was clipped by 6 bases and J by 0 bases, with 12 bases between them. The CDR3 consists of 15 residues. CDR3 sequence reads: CASRAGGGSYNEQFF. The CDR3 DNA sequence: TGCGCCAGCAGAGCAGGGGGGGGCTCCTACAATGAGCAGTTCTTC.

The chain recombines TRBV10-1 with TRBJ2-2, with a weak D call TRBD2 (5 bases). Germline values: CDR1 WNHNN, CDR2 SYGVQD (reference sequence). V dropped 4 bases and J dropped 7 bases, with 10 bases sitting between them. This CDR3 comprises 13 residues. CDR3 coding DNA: TGCGCCAGCAGTGGAACTAGGCTCGGGGAGCTGTTTTTT. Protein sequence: CASSGTRLGELFF.

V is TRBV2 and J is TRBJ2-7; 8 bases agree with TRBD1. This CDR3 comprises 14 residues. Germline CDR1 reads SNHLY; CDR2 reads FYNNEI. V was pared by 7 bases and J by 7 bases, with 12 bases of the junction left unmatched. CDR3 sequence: CASKQAGQGREQYF. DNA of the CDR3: TGTGCCAGCAAGCAAGCTGGACAGGGTAGGGAGCAGTACTTC.

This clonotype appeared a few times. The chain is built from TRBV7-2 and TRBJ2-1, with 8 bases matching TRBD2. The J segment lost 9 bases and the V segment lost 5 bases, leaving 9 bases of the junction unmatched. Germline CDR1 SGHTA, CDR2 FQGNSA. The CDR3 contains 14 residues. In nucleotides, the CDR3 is TGTGCCAGCAGCCTTAGCGGGGATAGGGTTGAGCAGTTCTTC. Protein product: CASSLSGDRVEQFF.

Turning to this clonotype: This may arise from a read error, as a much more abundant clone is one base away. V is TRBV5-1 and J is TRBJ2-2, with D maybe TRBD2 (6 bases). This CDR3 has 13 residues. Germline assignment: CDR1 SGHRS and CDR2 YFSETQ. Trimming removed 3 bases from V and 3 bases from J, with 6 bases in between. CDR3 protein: CASSSGDTGELFF. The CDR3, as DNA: TGCGCCAGCAGCTCGGGGGACACCGGGGAGCTGTTTTTT.

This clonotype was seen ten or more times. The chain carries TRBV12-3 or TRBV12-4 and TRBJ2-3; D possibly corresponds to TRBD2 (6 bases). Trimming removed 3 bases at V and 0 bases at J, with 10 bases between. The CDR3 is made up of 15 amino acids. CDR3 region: CASSFRRGSTDTQYF. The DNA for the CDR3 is TGTGCCAGCAGTTTCAGGAGGGGTAGCACAGATACGCAGTATTTT.

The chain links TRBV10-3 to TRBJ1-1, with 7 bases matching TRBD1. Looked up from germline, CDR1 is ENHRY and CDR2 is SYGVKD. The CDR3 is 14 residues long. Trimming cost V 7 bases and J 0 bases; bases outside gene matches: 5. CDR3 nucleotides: TGTGCCATCAAGGCAGGGGGGTTGAACACTGAAGCTTTCTTT. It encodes CAIKAGGLNTEAFF.

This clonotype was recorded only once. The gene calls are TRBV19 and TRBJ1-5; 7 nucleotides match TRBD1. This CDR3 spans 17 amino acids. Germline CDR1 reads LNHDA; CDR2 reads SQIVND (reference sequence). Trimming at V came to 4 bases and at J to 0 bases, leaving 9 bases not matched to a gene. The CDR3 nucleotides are TGTGCCAGTAGTAGGCTCCAGGGGGTCGTTAGCAATCAGCCCCAGCATTTT. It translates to CASSRLQGVVSNQPQHF.

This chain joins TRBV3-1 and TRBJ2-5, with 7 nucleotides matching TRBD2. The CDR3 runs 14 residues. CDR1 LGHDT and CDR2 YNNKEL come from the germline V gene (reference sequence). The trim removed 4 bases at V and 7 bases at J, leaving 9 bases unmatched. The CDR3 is CASSRGLESGTQYF. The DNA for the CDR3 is TGTGCCAGCAGCCGAGGACTAGAGTCGGGGACCCAGTACTTC.

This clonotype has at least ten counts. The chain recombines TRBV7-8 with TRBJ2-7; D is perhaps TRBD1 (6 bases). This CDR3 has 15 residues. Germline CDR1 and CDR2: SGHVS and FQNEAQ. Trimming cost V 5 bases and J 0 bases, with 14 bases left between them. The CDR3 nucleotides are TGTGCCAGCAGCCACGACAGGACCTCCTCCTACGAGCAGTACTTC. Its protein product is CASSHDRTSSYEQYF.

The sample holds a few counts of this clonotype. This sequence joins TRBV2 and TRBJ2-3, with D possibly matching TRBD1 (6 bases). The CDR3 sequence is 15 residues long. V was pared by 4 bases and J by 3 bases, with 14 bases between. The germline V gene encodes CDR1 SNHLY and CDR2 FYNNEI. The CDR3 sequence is CASSVSGQTTDTQYF. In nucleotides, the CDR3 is TGTGCCAGCAGTGTATCCGGACAGACAACAGATACGCAGTATTTT.

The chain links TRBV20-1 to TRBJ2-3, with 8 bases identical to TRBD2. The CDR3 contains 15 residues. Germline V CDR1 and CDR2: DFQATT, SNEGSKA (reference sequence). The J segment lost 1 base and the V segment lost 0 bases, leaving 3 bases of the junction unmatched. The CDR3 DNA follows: TGCAGTGCTAGAGAGATAGCGGGACGCACAGATACGCAGTATTTT. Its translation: CSAREIAGRTDTQYF.

CDR3 sequence: CASSLTTSGSYNEQFF. In nucleotides, the CDR3 is TGTGCCAGCAGCTTAACAACTAGCGGGAGTTACAATGAGCAGTTCTTC. The chain joins TRBV7-3 to TRBJ2-1, with 11 nucleotides matching TRBD2. The CDR3 loop spans 16 amino acids. The ends lost 0 bases at V and 4 bases at J; junction bases unmatched: 2. Per germline, CDR1 SGHTA and CDR2 FQGTGA.

CDR3 in DNA: TGTGCCAGCAGTTTAGCGCGGGCAGGGCTCAATGAGCAGTTCTTC. It codes for CASSLARAGLNEQFF. The chain has TRBV12-3 or TRBV12-4 and TRBJ2-1, with D perhaps matching TRBD1 or TRBD2 (5 bases each). V was trimmed by 0 bases and J by 6 bases, leaving 12 bases between them. The CDR3 extends over 15 amino acids.

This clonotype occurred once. Here the CDR3 reads CASSFGLVRDEQFF. For the CDR3, the DNA is TGTGCCAGCAGCTTTGGACTAGTACGGGATGAGCAGTTCTTC. The chain links TRBV3-1 to TRBJ2-1, with 7 positions matching TRBD2. The CDR3 spans 14 residues. CDR1 and CDR2 (germline): LGHDT, YNNKEL (reference sequence). V dropped 5 bases and J dropped 8; count of bases not matched to a gene: 9.

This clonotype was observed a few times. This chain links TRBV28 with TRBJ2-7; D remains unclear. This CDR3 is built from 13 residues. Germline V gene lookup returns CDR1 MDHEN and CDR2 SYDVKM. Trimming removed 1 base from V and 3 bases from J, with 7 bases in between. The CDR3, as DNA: TGTGCCAGCAGTTTATACGGCAGCTACGAGCAGTACGTC. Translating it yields CASSLYGSYEQYV.

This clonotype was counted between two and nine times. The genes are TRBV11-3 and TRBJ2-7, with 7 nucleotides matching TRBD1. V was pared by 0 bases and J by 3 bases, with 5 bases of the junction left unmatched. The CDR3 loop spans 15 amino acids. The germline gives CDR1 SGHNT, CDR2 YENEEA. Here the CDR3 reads CASSLDGGQFYEQYF. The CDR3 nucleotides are TGTGCCAGCAGCTTAGATGGGGGACAGTTCTACGAGCAGTACTTC.

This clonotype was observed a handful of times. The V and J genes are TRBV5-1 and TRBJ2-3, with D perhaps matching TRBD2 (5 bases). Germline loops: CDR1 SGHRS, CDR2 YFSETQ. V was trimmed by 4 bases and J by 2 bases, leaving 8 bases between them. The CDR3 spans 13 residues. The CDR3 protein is CASSTDYTDTQYF. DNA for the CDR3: TGCGCCAGCAGCACCGACTACACAGATACGCAGTATTTT.